This paragraph reports one T cell receptor beta chain. This record belongs to a study of blood T cell repertoires in COVID-19. Study as a whole: T cells, B-cell-depleted T cells, or PBMCs provided the cDNA or gDNA that served as material.

The protocol was immunoSEQ multiplex PCR, while the TCRdb copy is restricted to in-frame clones and leaves out a portion. The data hold approximately 200,000 clones, with more than 70% observed a single time. Residents of about two dozen US areas, aged 18 to 89 years, made up the participants. This CDR3 region has 13 residues. V was pared by 8 bases and J by 2 bases, with 6 bases of the junction left unmatched. CDR1 and CDR2 (germline): SNHLY, FYNNEI. The chain has TRBV2 and TRBJ2-7; 7 bases map to TRBD2. This TCR came from a woman between 25 and 40 years old who had recovered from COVID-19. The sequenced sample was PBMCs or T cells enriched from blood (not recorded which). Here the CDR3 reads CASFTSVPYEQYF. CDR3 nucleotides: TGTGCCAGCTTCACTAGCGTACCCTACGAGCAGTACTTC.